This entry features one T cell receptor beta chain sequence. 60 Vbeta and 13 Jbeta primers were used in PCR. Measured with immunoSEQ multiplex PCR; TCRdb has only the in-frame clones, and not every one. This table has 100,000 to 150,000 clones, roughly 81% appearing once. This entry is derived from a study of cytomegalovirus exposure and HLA in healthy donors. CDR1 is MNHNS, CDR2 SASEGT, per germline. There are 12 residues in the CDR3. Trimming pared 4 bases from V and 4 bases from J, leaving 8 bases between. This receptor was obtained from a woman in her 30s in good health and CMV-seronegative. The V and J genes are TRBV6-1 and TRBJ2-7; D possibly corresponds to TRBD1 (5 bases). Sample: PBMCs. CDR3 DNA sequence: TGTGCCAGCAGTGTGGCAGGGTACGAGCAGTACTTC. The encoded protein is CASSVAGYEQYF.